This T cell receptor (beta chain) originates from a study of T cell responses to AZD1222 COVID-19 vaccine. The repertoire was sequenced with immunoSEQ multiplex PCR; TCRdb's copy has only in-frame clones and lacks some. This sample carries approximately 100,000 clones, 90% to 95% of them seen once, and the ten largest clones take 2% to 2.5%. Study results and caveats: Vaccine-associated CD4 TCRs ranged over spike, dominating at 160-218 and 743-854. The donors showed a predominance of white British ancestry and of females, with possible underestimation of clonal diversity.

Details on this clone: Its target is not known.

Germline CDR1 reads SGHAT; CDR2 reads FQNNGV. The CDR3 is 14 residues long. Trimming took off 1 base at V and 2 bases at J, with 9 bases between the two ends. Sample: peripheral blood, taken on day 0 of AZD1222 vaccination. The rearrangement uses TRBV11-2 and TRBJ2-7; D may be TRBD2 (6 bases). The clonotype comes from an adult in good health. CDR3 loop: CASSLGAGPYEQYF. The CDR3 coding sequence is TGTGCCAGCAGCTTAGGAGCGGGTCCCTACGAGCAGTACTTC.